This record covers a single TCR beta chain. The antigen is not known. The CDR3 totals 19 residues. Germline loops: CDR1 LNHDA, CDR2 SQIVND (reference sequence). J lost 0 bases, V lost 5 bases, and 10 bases had no gene match. This entry is derived from a study of radiotherapy plus CTLA-4 blockade in lung cancer. Study background: Disease control was seen in over 25% of patients, objective responses in 18%. General study results and limits: Interferon-beta, together with early blood T cell clone dynamics, reportedly best predicted response. The study found tumor-derived TCR clones expanded in blood after radiotherapy plus ipilimumab.

The repertoire was sequenced with immunoSEQ multiplex PCR; TCRdb's copy has only in-frame clones and lacks some. The sample consists of 70,000 to 90,000 clones, more than 60% of them appearing once. The study gave focal radiation plus ipilimumab CTLA-4 blockade to patients with chemo-refractory metastatic non-small-cell lung cancer. This chain connects TRBV19 to TRBJ2-7; 16 bases line up with TRBD2. The sequenced sample was peripheral blood, obtained from a patient treated with radiotherapy plus ipilimumab. This receptor was obtained from a human donor with non-small cell lung cancer whose response to radiotherapy plus ipilimumab could not be evaluated. Some clones in this sample may be carry-over from other donors' samples. CDR3 in amino acids: CASSLAGTSGGAYSYEQYF. The CDR3, as DNA: TGTGCCAGTAGTCTCGCCGGGACTAGCGGGGGGGCCTACTCCTACGAGCAGTACTTC.